A single sample is the source of the 5 T cell receptor beta chains below, sequenced in a study of blood T cell repertoires in COVID-19. Sequencing was performed with immunoSEQ multiplex PCR; in TCRdb, only in-frame clones are kept and a portion is missing. The table has around 20,000 clones, roughly 89% seen once. Sequenced input: peripheral blood. These receptors were taken from a human donor in a cohort sampled during active COVID-19.

The chain is built from TRBV19 and TRBJ2-2; D remains unclear. V lost 5 bases and J 5 bases, leaving 12 bases between the germline ends. CDR3 length: 14 amino acids. Germline V gives CDR1 LNHDA, CDR2 SQIVND (reference sequence). CDR3 DNA sequence: TGTGCCAGTAGTTCGCAAAGAGGAACCGGGGAGCTGTTTTTT. This encodes CASSSQRGTGELFF.

V gene TRBV4-2 combines with J gene TRBJ2-3; TRBD2 aligns across 11 bases. Germline V CDR1 and CDR2: LGHNA, YNFKEQ. CDR3 size: 17 residues. The ends lost 5 bases at V and 8 bases at J; junction bases unmatched: 15. This CDR3 is CASSLYQVTSGIGTQYF. In nucleotides, the CDR3 is TGTGCCAGCAGCTTGTACCAAGTGACTAGCGGGATCGGTACGCAGTATTTT.

The chain links TRBV7-2 to TRBJ2-1; 12 bases map to TRBD1. Trimming removed 5 bases from V and 10 bases from J; junction bases left unmatched: 9. The CDR3 extends over 15 amino acids. Per germline, CDR1 SGHTA and CDR2 FQGNSA. The CDR3 here is CASSLPGQGAWEQFF. CDR3 DNA: TGTGCCAGCAGCCTACCGGGACAGGGGGCTTGGGAGCAGTTCTTC.

The J gene is TRBJ1-1, the V gene TRBV28; D might be TRBD1 (5 bases). Deletions cut 7 bases from V and 6 bases from J, with 18 bases between. Germline V gene data show CDR1 as MDHEN and CDR2 as SYDVKM. The CDR3 runs to 14 residues. Written as DNA, the CDR3 is TGTGCCAGCACCTGGGGAGGGGCGTCCCCTGAAGCTTTCTTT. Its translation: CASTWGGASPEAFF. The full variable domain, in which reference TRBV28 and TRBJ1-1 provide the parts outside the CDR3, is DVKVTQSSRYLVKRTGEKVFLECVQDMDHENMFWYRQDPGLGLRLIYFSYDVKMKEKGDIPEGYSVSREKKERFSLILESASTNQTSMYLCASTWGGASPEAFFGQGTRLTVV.

This sequence joins TRBV19 and TRBJ2-7, with a weak D call TRBD1 (5 bases). Trimming removed 1 base at V and 4 bases at J, with 14 bases between. CDR3 length: 15 residues. Germline CDR1 LNHDA, CDR2 SQIVND (reference sequence). CDR3 nucleotide sequence: TGTGCCAGTAGTATAGCTGCAGGGAACCGTTACGAGCAGTACTTC. This codes for CASSIAAGNRYEQYF.